One and the same sample provided the 30 T cell receptor beta chains below, sequenced in a study of shared clonotypes between healthy human individuals. Profiled with immunoSEQ multiplex PCR; TCRdb holds only in-frame clones, not every one. The table records roughly 500,000 clones, over 60% of them present only once. Sequencing was done on a sample of PBMCs. The receptors shown here come from a woman between 35 and 50 years old in good health. Some clones in this sample may be carry-over from other donors' samples.

This clone was recorded only once. This rearrangement joins TRBV28 to TRBJ2-7; D may correspond to TRBD1 or TRBD2 (5 bases each). This CDR3 is 16 amino acids long. CDR1 is MDHEN, CDR2 SYDVKM, per germline. Trimming shortened V by 6 bases and J by 5 bases, and 23 bases separated the two germline ends. CDR3 bases: TGTGCCAGCAGGACCGCCGGGACGGGAACAATACACGAGCAGTACTTC. Protein sequence: CASRTAGTGTIHEQYF.

V gene TRBV11-2 combines with J gene TRBJ2-1; the D is unclear. CDR1 and CDR2 (germline): SGHAT, FQNNGV. V lost 5 bases and J lost 10, with 9 bases in between. The CDR3 totals 11 residues. CDR3 region: CASSAFNEQFF. The CDR3 DNA reads TGTGCCAGCAGCGCCTTTAACGAGCAGTTCTTC.

This clone was detected only a few times. The rearrangement links TRBV7-6 to TRBJ1-5; 8 nucleotides align to TRBD1. V lost 5 bases to trimming and J lost 4 bases; unmatched junction nucleotides: 4. CDR1 and CDR2 from the germline V gene are SGHVS and FNYEAQ. This CDR3 comprises 14 residues. CDR3 bases: TGTGCCAGCAGCCCCAGGACAGGGAATCAGCCCCAGCATTTT. Protein: CASSPRTGNQPQHF.

This clone has just a few counts. The rearrangement links TRBV5-1 to TRBJ2-7; D may be TRBD1 (7 bases). This CDR3 has 16 residues. The germline CDR1 and CDR2 sequences are SGHRS and YFSETQ. V lost 0 bases, J lost 0 bases, and 13 bases lay in between. CDR3 nucleotide sequence: TGCGCCAGCAGCTTGGCCCAGGGGGGAACCTCCTACGAGCAGTACTTC. This translates into CASSLAQGGTSYEQYF.

V gene TRBV18 combines with J gene TRBJ2-6, with no clear D. The V gene lost 6 bases and the J gene lost 0 bases, with 3 bases spanning the gap. Germline CDR1 reads KGHSH; CDR2 reads LQKENI. The CDR3 runs to 13 residues. The CDR3 DNA follows: TGTGCCAGCTCCCTCTCTGGGGCCAACGTCCTGACTTTC. It translates to CASSLSGANVLTF. The whole variable domain, remainder taken from reference TRBV18 and TRBJ2-6, is NAGVMQNPRHLVRRRGQEARLRCSPMKGHSHVYWYRQLPEEGLKFMVYLQKENIIDESGMPKERFSAEFPKEGPSILRIQQVVRGDSAAYFCASSLSGANVLTFGAGSRLTVL.

The sample holds a few counts of this clone. The chain is built from TRBV19 and TRBJ2-7; D may be TRBD1 or TRBD2 (6 bases each). Germline loops: CDR1 LNHDA, CDR2 SQIVND (reference sequence). This CDR3 contains 13 residues. The V gene lost 6 bases and the J gene lost 1 base, with 10 bases spanning the gap. DNA for the CDR3: TGTGCCAGTAGCCCGGGGGCGTCCTACGAGCAGTACTTC. This sequence encodes CASSPGASYEQYF.

The V call is TRBV18, the J call TRBJ2-1; 7 bases are a match to TRBD2. Germline V gives CDR1 KGHSH, CDR2 LQKENI. This CDR3 contains 14 residues. V dropped 3 bases and J dropped 2; count of bases not matched to a gene: 1. As DNA, the CDR3 is TGTGCCAGCTCACCCAGCGGGACCTACAATGAGCAGTTCTTC. This codes for CASSPSGTYNEQFF. Full variable domain (outside the CDR3, taken from reference TRBV18 and TRBJ2-1): NAGVMQNPRHLVRRRGQEARLRCSPMKGHSHVYWYRQLPEEGLKFMVYLQKENIIDESGMPKERFSAEFPKEGPSILRIQQVVRGDSAAYFCASSPSGTYNEQFFGPGTRLTVL.

The chain carries TRBV2 and TRBJ2-1; 11 bases line up with TRBD2. Per the germline V gene, CDR1 is SNHLY and CDR2 is FYNNEI. This CDR3 is 16 amino acids long. With V trimmed by 5 bases and J by 4 bases, 7 bases remained unmatched. The CDR3 nucleotides are TGTGCCAGCAGTACGTCCGGGACTAGCGGATACAATGAGCAGTTCTTC. It translates to CASSTSGTSGYNEQFF.

The V and J genes are TRBV5-1 and TRBJ2-7; either TRBD1 or TRBD2 may supply D (5 bases each). CDR3 length equals 15 residues. Trimming pared 4 bases from V and 4 bases from J, leaving 18 bases between. The germline V gene encodes CDR1 SGHRS and CDR2 YFSETQ. The CDR3, as DNA: TGCGCCAGCAGCCCAGTCCGGGACGCCCGTTACGAGCAGTACTTC. The encoded protein is CASSPVRDARYEQYF.

CDR3 sequence: CASSNGQGINQPQHF. The CDR3 DNA sequence: TGTGCCAGCAGCAATGGACAGGGGATCAATCAGCCCCAGCATTTT. The chain carries TRBV21-1 and TRBJ1-5; TRBD1 is the table's D call and was not checked against the DNA. TRBV21-1 is classified as a pseudogene. The CDR3 length is 15 residues.

The V gene is TRBV7-8, the J gene TRBJ2-3, with 14 bases fitting TRBD2. Germline V CDR1 and CDR2: SGHVS, FQNEAQ. This CDR3 spans 18 amino acids. The J segment lost 3 bases and the V segment lost 1 base, leaving 6 bases of the junction unmatched. The CDR3 coding sequence is TGTGCCAGCAGCTTAGTGGGGACTAGCGGGAGCGGAACAGATACGCAGTATTTT. It translates to CASSLVGTSGSGTDTQYF.

The chain employs TRBV5-1 and TRBJ2-1; possibly TRBD1 or TRBD2 for D (5 bases each). V was pared by 6 bases and J by 0 bases, with 16 bases between. The CDR3 extends over 16 amino acids. CDR1 is SGHRS, CDR2 YFSETQ, per germline. The CDR3 loop is CASNPEGPLSYNEQFF. The CDR3 nucleotides are TGCGCCAGCAACCCTGAGGGGCCACTCTCCTACAATGAGCAGTTCTTC.

Remarks on this clone: Possible read error: a much larger clone is one base away. This chain joins TRBV7-8 and TRBJ2-7; 8 positions match TRBD1. The CDR3 covers 14 residues. The V and J ends lost 1 base and 3 bases, in that order; junction bases with no gene match: 2. From germline, CDR1 is SGHVS and CDR2 FQNEAQ. CDR3 DNA sequence: TGTGCCAGCAGCTTAGGGACAGGGATCTACGAGCAGTACTTC. It translates to CASSLGTGIYEQYF.

This clone was recorded a few times. V is TRBV7-8 and J is TRBJ2-1, with D possibly being TRBD2 (5 bases). The ends were cut back, 5 bases at V and 9 bases at J, with 17 bases in the middle. Germline V gene lookup returns CDR1 SGHVS and CDR2 FQNEAQ. The CDR3 has 14 residues. This CDR3 reads CASSPLAQAVEQFF. The CDR3, as DNA: TGTGCCAGCAGCCCACTGGCCCAAGCGGTTGAGCAGTTCTTC.

J is TRBJ2-2 and V is TRBV27; D not certain. CDR3 length: 13 amino acids. V was pared by 5 bases and J by 7 bases, with 11 bases between. The germline gives CDR1 MNHEY, CDR2 SMNVEV (reference sequence). CDR3 DNA sequence: TGTGCCAGCAGTCAAAAGGAATACGGGGAGCTGTTTTTT. Translating it yields CASSQKEYGELFF.

The rearrangement links TRBV7-8 to TRBJ1-1, with D unclear. Germline assignment: CDR1 SGHVS and CDR2 FQNEAQ. CDR3 length: 11 amino acids. V shed 4 bases and J shed 3 bases, with 3 bases lying between them. The CDR3 DNA is TGTGCCAGCAGCTCTTACACTGAAGCTTTCTTT. This translates into CASSSYTEAFF.

The V call is TRBV4-2, the J call TRBJ2-5; D possibly corresponds to TRBD2 (6 bases). Deletions cut 2 bases from V and 4 bases from J, with 17 bases between. Germline values: CDR1 LGHNA, CDR2 YNFKEQ. The CDR3 sequence is 16 residues long. CDR3 nucleotides: TGTGCCAGCAGCCAAATGATAGGAGGGCCGGGAGAGACCCAGTACTTC. It translates to CASSQMIGGPGETQYF.

This clone was seen a handful of times. The chain recombines TRBV11-1 with TRBJ2-5, with no clear D. Per the germline V gene, CDR1 is SGHAT and CDR2 is FQDESV (reference sequence). This CDR3 has 16 residues. Trimming left V 3 bases short and J 2 bases short, with 16 bases between. The CDR3 nucleotides are TGTGCCAGCAGCTTCGTACAGCTAAGTGTTCAAGAGACCCAGTACTTC. Translating it yields CASSFVQLSVQETQYF.

The chain recombines TRBV6-5 with TRBJ2-7, with a weak D call TRBD1 (5 bases). The CDR3 extends over 13 amino acids. In germline, CDR1 is MNHEY, CDR2 SVGAGI. V was pared by 7 bases and J by 3 bases, with 13 bases between. CDR3 in amino acids: CASKGAANYEQYF. The DNA of the CDR3 is TGTGCCAGCAAAGGGGCCGCCAACTACGAGCAGTACTTC.

The chain combines TRBV27 with TRBJ2-3; D ambiguous. The CDR3 sequence is 13 residues long. Germline V CDR1 and CDR2: MNHEY, SMNVEV (reference sequence). Trimming cost V 3 bases and J 0 bases, with 4 bases left between them. CDR3 residues: CASSFASTDTQYF. The CDR3 region has the DNA TGTGCCAGCAGTTTCGCTAGCACAGATACGCAGTATTTT.

V is TRBV28 and J is TRBJ2-2; D remains unclear. Per the germline V gene, CDR1 is MDHEN and CDR2 is SYDVKM. This CDR3 contains 15 residues. Trimming took off 4 bases at V and 4 bases at J, with 13 bases between the two ends. The CDR3, as DNA: TGTGCCAGCAGTTCCTCTCAGGTTTTCACCGGGGAGCTGTTTTTT. Amino acid sequence: CASSSSQVFTGELFF. Looking up the rest from reference TRBV28 and TRBJ2-2 gives the full variable domain: DVKVTQSSRYLVKRTGEKVFLECVQDMDHENMFWYRQDPGLGLRLIYFSYDVKMKEKGDIPEGYSVSREKKERFSLILESASTNQTSMYLCASSSSQVFTGELFFGEGSRLTVL.

The chain uses TRBV5-4 and TRBJ1-2; 7 nucleotides match TRBD1. Germline CDR1 and CDR2: SGHNT and YYREEE (reference sequence). V lost 3 bases and J lost 2; bases outside the gene matches: 4. The CDR3 consists of 14 residues. Here the CDR3 reads CASSSGQENYGYTF. The CDR3 DNA is TGTGCCAGCAGCTCTGGACAGGAGAACTATGGCTACACCTTC.

The CDR3 nucleotides read TGTGCCAGCAGTGAAGTTAACTTACCTAACTATGGCTACACCTTC. This sequence encodes CASSEVNLPNYGYTF. V usage is TRBV6-1 and J usage is TRBJ1-2; no firm D call. The CDR3 covers 15 residues. V was cut by 1 base and J by 0 bases, with 9 bases left in between. CDR1 MNHNS and CDR2 SASEGT come from the germline V gene.

This rearrangement joins TRBV7-2 to TRBJ2-7; D not resolved. There are 13 residues in the CDR3. The ends were cut back, 3 bases at V and 5 bases at J, with 11 bases in the middle. The germline V gene has CDR1 SGHTA and CDR2 FQGNSA. CDR3 protein: CASSFGLANEQYF. The CDR3 DNA is TGTGCCAGCAGCTTTGGTTTAGCTAACGAGCAGTACTTC.

The gene calls are TRBV19 and TRBJ1-5, with no clear D. This CDR3 region has 13 residues. V was cut by 4 bases and J by 6 bases, with 10 bases left in between. The germline gives CDR1 LNHDA, CDR2 SQIVND (reference sequence). CDR3 region: CASSTGRPQPQHF. The CDR3 DNA sequence: TGTGCCAGTAGTACTGGACGTCCTCAGCCCCAGCATTTT.

V gene TRBV11-3 combines with J gene TRBJ2-7, with TRBD1 matching 9 bases. This CDR3 is built from 14 residues. The ends lost 4 bases at V and 5 bases at J; junction bases unmatched: 6. Germline assignment: CDR1 SGHNT and CDR2 YENEEA. CDR3 nucleotides: TGTGCCAGCAGCTCGGGACAGGGATTCGACGAGCAGTACTTC. Protein: CASSSGQGFDEQYF.

This chain uses TRBV25-1 with TRBJ2-1; D ambiguous. This CDR3 has 14 amino acids. CDR1 is MGHDK and CDR2 is SYGVNS in the germline V gene. V lost 2 bases and J lost 0, with 5 bases in between. CDR3 DNA sequence: TGTGCCAGCAGTGAAGCTGGCTCCTACAATGAGCAGTTCTTC. Translation gives CASSEAGSYNEQFF.

The CDR3 DNA reads TGTGCCAGCAGCTTAGCATCAGGGGGCCTGAACACTGAAGCTTTCTTT. It is translated as CASSLASGGLNTEAFF. This chain uses TRBV7-2 with TRBJ1-1, with 8 bases aligning to TRBD1. Germline lookup yields CDR1 SGHTA and CDR2 FQGNSA. The V segment lost 0 bases and the J segment 0 bases; nucleotides outside the gene matches: 3. CDR3 length equals 16 residues.

This chain uses TRBV4-3 with TRBJ2-5; 8 bases map to TRBD2. V trimming: 1 base; J trimming: 4 bases; junction bases outside the gene matches: 5. This CDR3 has 15 residues. The germline CDR1 and CDR2 sequences are LGHNA and YSLEER. Written as DNA, the CDR3 is TGCGCCAGCAGCCAAGCGGGAGGGCCACGAGAGACCCAGTACTTC. Protein: CASSQAGGPRETQYF.

V usage is TRBV5-1 and J usage is TRBJ2-1; D is unclear. The CDR3 covers 16 residues. Trimming left V 0 bases short and J 2 bases short, with 12 bases between. Germline CDR1 and CDR2: SGHRS and YFSETQ. Here the CDR3 DNA reads TGCGCCAGCAGCTTGGGTGGGCGTCAAACCTACAATGAGCAGTTCTTC. The encoded protein is CASSLGGRQTYNEQFF.